This T cell receptor (beta chain) appears in the sequencing data of a study of shared clonotypes between healthy human individuals. Study background: A donor's plate count was three for CD4 naive and three for CD4 memory; CD8 naive had two and CD8 memory one.

Germline V CDR1 and CDR2: KGHSH, LQKENI. This CDR3 has 13 residues. Trimming removed 3 bases at V and 6 bases at J, with 11 bases between. In the case of this clone: Its antigen is undetermined.

Study results and caveats: Compared with clonotypes that all four donors shared, non-shared clonotypes had lower generation probabilities.

Sequencing was performed with immunoSEQ multiplex PCR; in TCRdb, only in-frame clones are kept and a portion is missing. The sample holds 2 million to 2.5 million clones, just over 90% seen once. This chain uses TRBV18 with TRBJ1-2; a possible D gene is TRBD1 (6 bases). The source of this sequence is a man aged 18 to 29 in good health. Some clones in this sample may be carry-over from other donors' samples. The sample was naive CD4+ T cells from PBMCs. Subset here: CD45RA+ positively selected. This CDR3 is CASSPVGADGYTF. The CDR3 coding sequence is TGTGCCAGCTCACCTGTGGGGGCGGATGGCTACACCTTC.